This TCR beta chain was documented in a study of T cells in Graves' hyperthyroidism and ophthalmopathy. In the study overall: Peripheral blood was taken when the disease was first diagnosed, before any treatment began. Broader study findings: In simple terms, a model built on 13 V-J features told ophthalmopathy apart from stable hyperthyroidism.

The cohort's ophthalmopathy patients, a group with duration under 3 months, had a Clinical Activity Score of at least 3 and a NOSPECS grade of at least 4. As regards this clonotype: Its specificity is not known.

The CDR3 totals 13 residues. Germline CDR1 LNHDA, CDR2 SQIVND (reference sequence). Trimming cost V 9 bases and J 3 bases, with 15 bases left between them. Researchers amplified the TCR beta CDR3 regions from RNA transcripts. HTBI primers were employed in a first-round RT-PCR of the TCR CDR3. TCRdb analysed the multiplex PCR reads with MiXCR anew, one entry per CDR3 protein. The sample consists of 490,000 or so distinct CDR3 sequences, 15% to 20% of them appearing once. V is TRBV19 and J is TRBJ2-7; possibly TRBD1 for D (6 bases). The source material was blood. The TCR originated in a man between 35 and 55 years old with Graves' ophthalmopathy. The CDR3 DNA sequence: TGTGCCAGCGGCCGAGGACAGAACTACGAGCAGTACTTC. Its protein product is CASGRGQNYEQYF.